This passage covers 6 T cell receptor beta chains from one sample sequenced in a study of CD8 T cells in ankylosing spondylitis (dated by TCRdb to about 2017). Libraries were made using 5' RACE. Sequencing used an Illumina HiSeq 2500. TCRdb took the public reads, trimmed them with fastp at Q25, ran MiXCR for clone calling and kept in-frame beta chains. One record per CDR3 amino acid sequence lists the most common genes and DNA. Here the sample has 200,000 to 300,000 distinct CDR3 sequences; approximately 12% occur a single time. Less than 7% of the sample rests with the top ten. Sequencing input: blood, either unsorted or a sorted T cell fraction (not recorded which). These receptors all come from a male donor with ankylosing spondylitis or in good health (not recorded which).

This clonotype was seen only a few times. This chain connects TRBV11-2 to TRBJ2-1; the match to TRBD2 covers 13 bases. Unmatched junction bases numbered 4, after V lost 1 base and J lost 7 bases. Germline V gene lookup returns CDR1 SGHAT and CDR2 FQNNGV. The CDR3 sequence is 16 residues long. The CDR3 loop is CASSLGLAGGTNEQFF. Written as DNA, the CDR3 is TGTGCCAGCAGCTTAGGACTAGCGGGAGGAACTAATGAGCAGTTCTTC.

At least ten counts were recorded for this clonotype. The rearrangement uses TRBV12-3 or TRBV12-4 and TRBJ2-7; D is perhaps TRBD1 or TRBD2 (5 bases each). V gave up 8 bases and J gave up 2 bases, with 16 bases separating them. This CDR3 has 14 residues. CDR3 DNA sequence: TGTGCCAGCGGAGTGAGGGGAGAGACCTACGAGCAGTACTTC. This sequence encodes CASGVRGETYEQYF.

This chain connects TRBV20-1 to TRBJ2-1; possibly TRBD2 for D (5 bases). Trimming took off 5 bases at V and 0 bases at J, with 14 bases between the two ends. There are 15 residues in the CDR3. Germline V lookup: CDR1 DFQATT, CDR2 SNEGSKA (reference sequence). CDR3 nucleotides: TGCAGTGCTCGTGAGCGGACGAGCTCCTACAATGAGCAGTTCTTC. It codes for CSARERTSSYNEQFF.

This clonotype was counted ten times or more. The chain joins TRBV5-1 to TRBJ1-4; 7 bases are shared with TRBD1. The CDR3 consists of 14 residues. Germline V lookup: CDR1 SGHRS, CDR2 YFSETQ. Losses at the gene ends were 1 base for V and 14 bases for J; bases not matched to a gene: 11. CDR3 in DNA: TGCGCCAGCAGCTTGATTTCCCCCCAGGGACAGCTGTTTTTT. It codes for CASSLISPQGQLFF.

The sample holds a few counts of this clonotype. The V gene is TRBV28, the J gene TRBJ2-7; tentatively, D is TRBD1 (6 bases). Deletions cut 4 bases from V and 6 bases from J, with 13 bases between. Germline V gene lookup returns CDR1 MDHEN and CDR2 SYDVKM. There are 13 residues in the CDR3. The CDR3 loop is CASSSRTRGEQYF. CDR3 nucleotide sequence: TGTGCCAGCAGTTCGAGGACCAGGGGCGAGCAGTACTTC.

Concerning this clonotype itself: This may be a read error: a much more frequent sequence differs by one nucleotide. The CDR3 spells CASSEPGAGTEAFF. In DNA, the CDR3 is TGTGCCAGCAGTGAACCGGGGGCTGGGACTGAAGCTTTCTTT. This sequence joins TRBV25-1 and TRBJ1-1; D may be TRBD1 (6 bases). The CDR3 consists of 14 residues. Trimming took 2 bases from V and 5 from J, leaving 12 bases between them. CDR1 is MGHDK, CDR2 SYGVNS, per germline.